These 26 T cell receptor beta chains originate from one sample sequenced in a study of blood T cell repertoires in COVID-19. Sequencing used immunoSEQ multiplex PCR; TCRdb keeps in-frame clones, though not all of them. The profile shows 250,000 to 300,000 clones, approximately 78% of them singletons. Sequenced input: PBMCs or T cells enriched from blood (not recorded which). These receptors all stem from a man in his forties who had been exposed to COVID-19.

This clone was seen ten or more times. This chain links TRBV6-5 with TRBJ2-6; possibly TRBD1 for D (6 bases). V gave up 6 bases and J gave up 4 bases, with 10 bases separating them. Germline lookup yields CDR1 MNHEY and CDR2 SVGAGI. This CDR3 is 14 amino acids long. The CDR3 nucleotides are TGTGCCAGCAGCAGGGGATCCGGGGCCAACGTCCTGACTTTC. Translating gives CASSRGSGANVLTF.

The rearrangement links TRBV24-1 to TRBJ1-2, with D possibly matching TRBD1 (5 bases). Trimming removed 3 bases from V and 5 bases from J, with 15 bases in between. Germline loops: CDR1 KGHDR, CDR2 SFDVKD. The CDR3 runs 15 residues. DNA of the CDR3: TGTGCCACCAGTGATCGTGCGGGGGGTCATTATGGCTACACCTTC. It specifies CATSDRAGGHYGYTF.

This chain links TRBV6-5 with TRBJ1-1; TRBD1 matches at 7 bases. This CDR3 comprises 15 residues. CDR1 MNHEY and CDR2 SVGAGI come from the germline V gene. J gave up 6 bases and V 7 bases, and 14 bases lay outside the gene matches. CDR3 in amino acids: CASTKDRVRSAEAFF. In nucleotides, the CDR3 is TGTGCCAGCACGAAAGACAGGGTTCGAAGCGCTGAAGCTTTCTTT.

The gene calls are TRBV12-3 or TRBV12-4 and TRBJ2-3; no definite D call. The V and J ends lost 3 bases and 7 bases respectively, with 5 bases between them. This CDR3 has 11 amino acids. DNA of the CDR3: TGTGCCAGCAGTTTGGAGTATACGCAGTATTTT. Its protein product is CASSLEYTQYF.

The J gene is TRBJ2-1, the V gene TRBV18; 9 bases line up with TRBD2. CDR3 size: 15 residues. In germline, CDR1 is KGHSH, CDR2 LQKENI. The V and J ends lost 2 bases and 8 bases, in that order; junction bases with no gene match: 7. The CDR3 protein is CASSPGAGGFDEQFF. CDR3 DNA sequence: TGTGCCAGCTCACCAGGTGCGGGAGGGTTCGATGAGCAGTTCTTC.

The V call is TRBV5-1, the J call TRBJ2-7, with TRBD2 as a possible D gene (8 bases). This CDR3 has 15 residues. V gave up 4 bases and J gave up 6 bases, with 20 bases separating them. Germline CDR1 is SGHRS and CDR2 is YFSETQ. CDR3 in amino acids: CASSLREGARGEQYF. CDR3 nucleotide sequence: TGCGCCAGCAGCCTCCGGGAGGGGGCCAGAGGCGAGCAGTACTTC. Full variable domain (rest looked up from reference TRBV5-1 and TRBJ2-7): KAGVTQTPRYLIKTRGQQVTLSCSPISGHRSVSWYQQTPGQGLQFLFEYFSETQRNKGNFPGRFSGRQFSNSRSEMNVSTLELGDSALYLCASSLREGARGEQYFGPGTRLTVT.

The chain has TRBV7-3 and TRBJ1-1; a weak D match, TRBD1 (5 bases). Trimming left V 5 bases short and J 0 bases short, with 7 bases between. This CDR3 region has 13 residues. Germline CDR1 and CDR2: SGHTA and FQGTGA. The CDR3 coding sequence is TGTGCCAGCAGCAGGGGCCTGAACACTGAAGCTTTCTTT. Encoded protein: CASSRGLNTEAFF. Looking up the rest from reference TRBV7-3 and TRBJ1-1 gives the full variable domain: GAGVSQTPSNKVTEKGKYVELRCDPISGHTALYWYRQSLGQGPEFLIYFQGTGAADDSGLPNDRFFAVRPEGSVSTLKIQRTERGDSAVYLCASSRGLNTEAFFGQGTRLTVV.

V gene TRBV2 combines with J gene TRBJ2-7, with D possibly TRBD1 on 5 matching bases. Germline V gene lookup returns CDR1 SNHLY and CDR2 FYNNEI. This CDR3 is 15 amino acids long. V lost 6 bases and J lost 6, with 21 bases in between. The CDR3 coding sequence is TGTGCCAGCAGCTCCAGGGATTCGGCCGTAAGCGAGCAGTACTTC. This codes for CASSSRDSAVSEQYF.

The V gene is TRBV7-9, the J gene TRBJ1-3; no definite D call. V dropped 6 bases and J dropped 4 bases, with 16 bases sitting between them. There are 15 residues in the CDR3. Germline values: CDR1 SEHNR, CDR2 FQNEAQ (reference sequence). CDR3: CASSHPWEEGNTIYF. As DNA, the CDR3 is TGTGCCAGCAGTCACCCCTGGGAGGAGGGAAACACCATATATTTT.

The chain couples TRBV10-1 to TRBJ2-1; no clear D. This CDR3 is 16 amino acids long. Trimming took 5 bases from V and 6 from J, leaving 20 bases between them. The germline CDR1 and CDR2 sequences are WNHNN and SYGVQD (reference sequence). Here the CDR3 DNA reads TGCGCCAGCAGTCCTCTTGCTAGTGTTGTTTCCAATGAGCAGTTCTTC. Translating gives CASSPLASVVSNEQFF.

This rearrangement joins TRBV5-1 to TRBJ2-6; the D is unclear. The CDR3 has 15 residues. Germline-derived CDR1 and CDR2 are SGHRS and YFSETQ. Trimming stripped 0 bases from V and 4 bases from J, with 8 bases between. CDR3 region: CASSLGLSGANVLTF. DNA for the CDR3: TGCGCCAGCAGCTTGGGACTTTCCGGGGCCAACGTCCTGACTTTC.

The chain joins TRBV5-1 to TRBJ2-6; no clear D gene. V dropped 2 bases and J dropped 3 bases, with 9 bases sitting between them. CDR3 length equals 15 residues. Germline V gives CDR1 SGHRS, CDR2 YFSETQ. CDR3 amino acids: CASSFREVGANVLTF. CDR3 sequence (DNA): TGCGCCAGCAGCTTTCGAGAGGTTGGGGCCAACGTCCTGACTTTC.

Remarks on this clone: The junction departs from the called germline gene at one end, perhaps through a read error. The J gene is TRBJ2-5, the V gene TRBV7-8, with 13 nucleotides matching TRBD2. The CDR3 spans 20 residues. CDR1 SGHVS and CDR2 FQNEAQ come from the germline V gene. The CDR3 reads CASSLALGQSGTSGEETQYF. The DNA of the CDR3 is TGTGCCAGCAGTTTAGCGTTGGGACAGTCTGGGACTAGCGGGGAAGAGACCCAGTACTTC.

The CDR3 nucleotides are TGTGCCACCACACGGACCCGGGACAACTCGATGCCCCGAAATGAGCAGTTCTTC. Protein product: CATTRTRDNSMPRNEQFF. J is TRBJ2-1 and V is TRBV28, with D tentatively TRBD1 (6 bases). Between the trimmed V and J ends, which lost 10 bases and 7 bases, there was a span of 32 bases. Germline CDR1 is MDHEN and CDR2 is SYDVKM. The CDR3 has 18 amino acids.

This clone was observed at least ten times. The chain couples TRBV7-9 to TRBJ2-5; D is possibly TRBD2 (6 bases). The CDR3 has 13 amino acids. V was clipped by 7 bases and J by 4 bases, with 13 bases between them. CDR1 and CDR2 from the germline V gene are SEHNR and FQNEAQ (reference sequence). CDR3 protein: CASTLGGAETQYF. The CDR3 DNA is TGTGCCAGCACCCTGGGGGGTGCAGAGACCCAGTACTTC. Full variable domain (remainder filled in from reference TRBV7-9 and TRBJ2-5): DTGVSQNPRHKITKRGQNVTFRCDPISEHNRLYWYRQTLGQGPEFLTYFQNEAQLEKSRLLSDRFSAERPKGSFSTLEIQRTEQGDSAMYLCASTLGGAETQYFGPGTRLLVL.

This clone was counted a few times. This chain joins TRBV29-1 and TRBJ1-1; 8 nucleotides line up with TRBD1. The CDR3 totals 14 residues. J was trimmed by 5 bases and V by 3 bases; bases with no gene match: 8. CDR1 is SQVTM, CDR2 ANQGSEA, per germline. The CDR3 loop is CSVEETGVGTEAFF. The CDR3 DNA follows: TGCAGCGTTGAGGAGACAGGGGTAGGTACTGAAGCTTTCTTT. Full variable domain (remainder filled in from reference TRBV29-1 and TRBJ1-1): SAVISQKPSRDICQRGTSLTIQCQVDSQVTMMFWYRQQPGQSLTLIATANQGSEATYESGFVIDKFPISRPNLTFSTLTVSNMSPEDSSIYLCSVEETGVGTEAFFGQGTRLTVV.

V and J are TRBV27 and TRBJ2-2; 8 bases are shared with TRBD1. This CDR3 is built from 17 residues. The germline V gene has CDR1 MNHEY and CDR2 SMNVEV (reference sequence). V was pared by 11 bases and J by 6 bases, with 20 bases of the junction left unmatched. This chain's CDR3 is CASSPRTGRGPAGELFF. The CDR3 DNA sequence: TGTGCCTCATCGCCCAGGACAGGGCGGGGTCCGGCCGGGGAGCTGTTTTTT.

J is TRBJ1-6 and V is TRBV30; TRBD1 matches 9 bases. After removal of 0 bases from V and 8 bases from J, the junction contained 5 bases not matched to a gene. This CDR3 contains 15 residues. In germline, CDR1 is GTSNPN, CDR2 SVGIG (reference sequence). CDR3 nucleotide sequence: TGTGCCTGGAGTGTTTCCGGGACAGGGTATTCACCCCTCCACTTT. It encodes CAWSVSGTGYSPLHF.

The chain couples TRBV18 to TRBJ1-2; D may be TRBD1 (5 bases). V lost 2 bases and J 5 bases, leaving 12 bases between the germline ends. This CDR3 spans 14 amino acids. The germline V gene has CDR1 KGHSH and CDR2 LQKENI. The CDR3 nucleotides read TGTGCCAGCTCACCATCGGGGGGGGAGTATGGCTACACCTTC. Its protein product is CASSPSGGEYGYTF.

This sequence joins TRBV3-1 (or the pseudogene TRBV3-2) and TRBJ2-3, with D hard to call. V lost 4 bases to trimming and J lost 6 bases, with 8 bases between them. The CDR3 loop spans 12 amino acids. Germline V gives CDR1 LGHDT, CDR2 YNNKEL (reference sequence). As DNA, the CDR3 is TGTGCCAGCAGCCCTCCCTCCGATACGCAGTATTTT. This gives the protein CASSPPSDTQYF.

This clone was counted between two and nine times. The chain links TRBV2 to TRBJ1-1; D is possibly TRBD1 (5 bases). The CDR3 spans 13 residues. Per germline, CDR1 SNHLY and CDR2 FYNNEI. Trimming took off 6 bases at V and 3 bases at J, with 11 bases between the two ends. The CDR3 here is CASSRQTYTEAFF. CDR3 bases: TGTGCCAGCAGCCGACAGACTTACACTGAAGCTTTCTTT.

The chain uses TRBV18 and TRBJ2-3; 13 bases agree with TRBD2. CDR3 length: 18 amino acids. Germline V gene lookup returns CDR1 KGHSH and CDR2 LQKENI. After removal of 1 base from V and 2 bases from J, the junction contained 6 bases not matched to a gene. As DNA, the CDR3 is TGTGCCAGCTCACCACGGACTAGCGGGGGAAGGAACACAGATACGCAGTATTTT. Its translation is CASSPRTSGGRNTDTQYF.

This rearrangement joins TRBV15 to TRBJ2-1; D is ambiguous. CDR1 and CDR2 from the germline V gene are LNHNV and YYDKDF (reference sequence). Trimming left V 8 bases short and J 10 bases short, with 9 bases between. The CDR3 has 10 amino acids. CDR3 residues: CATGRYEQFF. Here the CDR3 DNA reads TGTGCCACCGGGCGATACGAGCAGTTCTTC. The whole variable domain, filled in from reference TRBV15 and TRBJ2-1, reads DAMVIQNPRYQVTQFGKPVTLSCSQTLNHNVMYWYQQKSSQAPKLLFHYYDKDFNNEADTPDNFQSRRPNTSFCFLDIRSPGLGDTAMYLCATGRYEQFFGPGTRLTVL.

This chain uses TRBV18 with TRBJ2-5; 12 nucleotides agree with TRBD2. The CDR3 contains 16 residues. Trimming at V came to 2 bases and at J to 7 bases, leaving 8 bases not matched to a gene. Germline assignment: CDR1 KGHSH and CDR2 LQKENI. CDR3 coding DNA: TGTGCCAGCTCACCAGTTTCTAGCGGGAGGGCCGGGACCCAGTACTTC. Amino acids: CASSPVSSGRAGTQYF.

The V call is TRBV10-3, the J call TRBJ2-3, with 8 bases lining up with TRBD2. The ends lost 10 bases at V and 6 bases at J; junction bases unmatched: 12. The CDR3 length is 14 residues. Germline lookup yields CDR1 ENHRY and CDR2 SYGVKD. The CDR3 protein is CATREGPAGDTQYF. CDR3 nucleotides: TGTGCCACCCGGGAGGGCCCAGCGGGGGATACGCAGTATTTT.

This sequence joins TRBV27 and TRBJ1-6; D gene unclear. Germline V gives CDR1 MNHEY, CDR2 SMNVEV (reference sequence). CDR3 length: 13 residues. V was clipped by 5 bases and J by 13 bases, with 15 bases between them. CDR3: CASSTLWLDPLHF. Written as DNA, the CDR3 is TGTGCCAGCAGTACCTTATGGCTAGACCCCCTCCACTTT.